The sequence of this T cell receptor beta chain was determined in a study of cytomegalovirus exposure and HLA in healthy donors. Regarding the study as a whole: No immune exposure information besides CMV serostatus was available.

On this clone itself: Its matching antigen is unknown.

From germline, CDR1 is DFQATT and CDR2 SNEGSKA (reference sequence). Trimming left V 6 bases short and J 7 bases short, with 10 bases between. The CDR3 contains 11 residues. The PCR was carried out with 60 Vbeta primers and 13 Jbeta primers. Clones were sequenced by immunoSEQ multiplex PCR, and TCRdb holds only the in-frame ones, with some missing. This sample carries some 110,000 clones, roughly three quarters of them seen once, and the ten largest clones take roughly 5.7%. The sample comprised PBMCs. V usage is TRBV20-1 and J usage is TRBJ2-1; the D is unclear. The TCR comes from a male donor in good health and CMV-seronegative. The CDR3, as DNA: TGCAGTGCCGTGATTCAGAATGAGCAGTTCTTC. It translates to CSAVIQNEQFF.